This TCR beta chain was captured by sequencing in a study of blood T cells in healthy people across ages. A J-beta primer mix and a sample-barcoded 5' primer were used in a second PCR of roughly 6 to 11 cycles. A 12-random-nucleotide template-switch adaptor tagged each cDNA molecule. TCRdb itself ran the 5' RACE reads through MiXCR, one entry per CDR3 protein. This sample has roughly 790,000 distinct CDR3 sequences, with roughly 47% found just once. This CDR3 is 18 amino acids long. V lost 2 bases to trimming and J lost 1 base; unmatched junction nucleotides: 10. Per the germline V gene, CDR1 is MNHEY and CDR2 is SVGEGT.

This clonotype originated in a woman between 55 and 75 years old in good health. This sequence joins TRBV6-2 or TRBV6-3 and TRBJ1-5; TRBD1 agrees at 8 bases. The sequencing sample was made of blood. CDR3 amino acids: CASSYEGQGARSNQPQHF. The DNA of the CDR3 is TGTGCCAGCAGTTACGAGGGGCAGGGGGCGCGCAGCAATCAGCCCCAGCATTTT.